This TCR beta chain came from a study of CXCR3-negative and CXCR3-positive naive CD8 T cells. Details on this clonotype: Its antigen remains unidentified.

Through 5' RACE with UMI labels, the TRB cDNA libraries were prepared. TCRdb re-called the 5' RACE reads and catalogs CDR3 proteins one per entry, DNA excluded. The table counts about 120,000 distinct CDR3 sequences; about 0.44% lies in the top ten. Study-wide points: Memory CD8+ cells showed much lower diversity, while both naive subsets were comparably high.

This CDR3 is 13 amino acids long. A CD45RO-CCR7+CD27+CD95- phenotype identified naive CD8+ T cells. The source is a human donor in good health. Some clones in this sample may be carry-over from other donors' samples. The rearrangement uses TRBV21-1 and TRBJ1-2. TRBV21-1 is a pseudogene segment. Material: naive CXCR3- CD8+ T cells from blood. Sample subset: CD45RO-CCR7+CD27+CD95- naive CD8+ T cells lacking CXCR3 (TNR3-). This CDR3 is CASTLPFLYGYTF.